These 28 T cell receptor beta chains were sequenced from one sample in a study of blood T cell repertoires in COVID-19. Produced via immunoSEQ multiplex PCR; TCRdb's table is partial and in-frame only. This table holds about 140,000 clones, around 81% found once. Source material: peripheral blood. These receptors all come from a human donor in a cohort sampled during active COVID-19.

The V gene is TRBV7-9, the J gene TRBJ2-7; 10 nucleotides agree with TRBD1. V was clipped by 6 bases and J by 2 bases; unmatched bases: 13. Germline values: CDR1 SEHNR, CDR2 FQNEAQ (reference sequence). CDR3 length equals 17 residues. This CDR3 reads CASSSKGKGQGTYEQYF. The DNA for the CDR3 is TGTGCCAGCAGTTCCAAGGGGAAGGGACAGGGGACCTACGAGCAGTACTTC.

This clone has only one observation. The V gene is TRBV28, the J gene TRBJ1-2; 7 bases are shared with TRBD1. The ends lost 5 bases at V and 7 bases at J; junction bases unmatched: 10. The CDR3 is 14 amino acids. Germline V lookup: CDR1 MDHEN, CDR2 SYDVKM. In DNA, the CDR3 is TGTGCCAGCAGTCCACCGGGACAGCTTCTTGGCTACACCTTC. This sequence encodes CASSPPGQLLGYTF.

J is TRBJ2-7 and V is TRBV5-1, with 8 bases aligning to TRBD1. The CDR3 extends over 17 amino acids. CDR1 and CDR2 (germline): SGHRS, YFSETQ. After removal of 0 bases from V and 1 base from J, the junction contained 9 bases not matched to a gene. In DNA form, the CDR3 reads TGCGCCAGCAGCTTGGACGGCAGGGGGCAGAGATCCTACGAGCAGTACTTC. Translation gives CASSLDGRGQRSYEQYF.

The CDR3 sequence is CASSEGQVYGYTF. CDR3 nucleotides: TGTGCCAGCAGTGAAGGACAGGTATATGGCTACACCTTC. The chain recombines TRBV6-1 with TRBJ1-2; tentative D call: TRBD1 (6 bases). Germline V gives CDR1 MNHNS, CDR2 SASEGT. V lost 1 base to trimming and J lost 5 bases, with 8 bases between them. The CDR3 length is 13 residues.

This clone was seen a few times. CDR3 sequence reads: CASTRDRHNSPLHF. The CDR3 DNA reads as TGCGCCAGCACGCGGGACAGACATAATTCACCCCTCCACTTT. This chain joins TRBV10-2 and TRBJ1-6; 7 positions agree with TRBD1. V lost 7 bases and J lost 5; bases outside the gene matches: 5. The CDR3 runs 14 residues. Germline-derived CDR1 and CDR2 are WSHSY and SAAADI.

This clone has at least ten counts. V and J are TRBV7-2 and TRBJ2-7; tentative D call: TRBD2 (6 bases). The CDR3 totals 15 residues. V shed 5 bases and J shed 2 bases, with 16 bases lying between them. Germline V gene data show CDR1 as SGHTA and CDR2 as FQGNSA. The CDR3 DNA is TGTGCCAGCAGCGTAGGTTTAGGGACTCCCTACGAGCAGTACTTC. Amino acids: CASSVGLGTPYEQYF.

The chain has TRBV21-1 and TRBJ2-7; the D call TRBD2 from the table was never checked on the DNA. TRBV21-1 is a listed pseudogene. The CDR3 is 17 amino acids. CDR3 sequence (DNA): TGTGCCAGCAGCAAACCCCCTAGCGGCCGGCCGTGCTACGAGCAGTACTTC. This gives the protein CASSKPPSGRPCYEQYF.

The V and J genes are TRBV6-6 and TRBJ2-6; 11 bases fit TRBD2. Germline V gene data show CDR1 as MNHNY and CDR2 as SVGAGI (reference sequence). The trim removed 8 bases at V and 0 bases at J, leaving 3 bases unmatched. The CDR3 loop spans 16 amino acids. CDR3 amino acids: CASSTSGGSGANVLTF. The CDR3 bases are TGTGCCAGCTCAACTAGCGGGGGCTCTGGGGCCAACGTCCTGACTTTC.

This chain uses TRBV19 with TRBJ2-3; tentatively, D is TRBD1 (5 bases). V dropped 7 bases and J dropped 1 base, with 12 bases sitting between them. This CDR3 region has 14 residues. The germline CDR1 and CDR2 sequences are LNHDA and SQIVND (reference sequence). DNA of the CDR3: TGTGCCAGTACAATCGGCAGGGGCACAGATACGCAGTATTTT. Its protein product is CASTIGRGTDTQYF.

The genes are TRBV5-6 and TRBJ2-5; D call uncertain. Between the trimmed V and J ends, which lost 2 bases and 5 bases, there was a span of 13 bases. The CDR3 runs to 14 residues. CDR1 and CDR2 from the germline V gene are SGHDT and YYEEEE. The DNA for the CDR3 is TGTGCCAGCAGCTTTACTGGCGGCCTGGAGACCCAGTACTTC. As protein: CASSFTGGLETQYF.

The chain employs TRBV7-2 and TRBJ1-6; weak D call: TRBD1 (5 bases). V shed 2 bases and J shed 5 bases, with 22 bases lying between them. The CDR3 is 19 residues long. Germline CDR1 and CDR2: SGHTA and FQGNSA. CDR3 DNA: TGTGCCAGCAGCTTAAACCCGCCAACAGGAGGGTATGATAATTCACCCCTCCACTTT. Translation: CASSLNPPTGGYDNSPLHF.

This chain joins TRBV19 and TRBJ2-7; D might be TRBD2 (6 bases). V was trimmed by 5 bases and J by 0 bases, leaving 14 bases between them. The CDR3 sequence is 15 residues long. The germline CDR1 and CDR2 sequences are LNHDA and SQIVND (reference sequence). The CDR3 nucleotides read TGTGCCAGTAGTGACCGGGACGGGAGCTCCTACGAGCAGTACTTC. Amino acid sequence: CASSDRDGSSYEQYF.

The V call is TRBV6-5, the J call TRBJ2-1; D is uncertain. In germline, CDR1 is MNHEY, CDR2 SVGAGI. V lost 6 bases, J lost 4 bases, and 10 bases lay in between. The length of the CDR3 is 13 residues. The CDR3 DNA follows: TGTGCCAGCAGCCCCACCCGGTACAATGAGCAGTTCTTC. This sequence encodes CASSPTRYNEQFF.

This clone was seen more than once but under ten times. The V gene is TRBV19, the J gene TRBJ2-7; 9 nucleotides align to TRBD1. Per germline, CDR1 LNHDA and CDR2 SQIVND (reference sequence). This CDR3 comprises 14 residues. Unmatched junction bases numbered 4, after V lost 3 bases and J lost 4 bases. The CDR3 loop reads CASSMGDRVYEQYF. CDR3 nucleotides: TGTGCCAGTAGTATGGGGGACAGGGTTTACGAGCAGTACTTC.

This clone was counted a few times. The chain is built from TRBV29-1 and TRBJ2-5, with 7 bases fitting TRBD1. The CDR3 runs 14 residues. Germline V lookup: CDR1 SQVTM, CDR2 ANQGSEA. The junction had 9 bases not matched to a gene; V was cut back by 3 bases and J by 5 bases. CDR3 nucleotides: TGCAGCGTTGACCAACCGACAGGGTTCGAGACCCAGTACTTC. This translates into CSVDQPTGFETQYF.

The CDR3 DNA sequence: TGTGCCAGCAGTTCTCCATACAGGGGATACGAGCAGTACTTC. It translates to CASSSPYRGYEQYF. The chain couples TRBV28 to TRBJ2-7, with 7 bases fitting TRBD1. The germline V gene has CDR1 MDHEN and CDR2 SYDVKM. The CDR3 runs to 14 residues. J lost 4 bases, V lost 4 bases, and 7 bases had no gene match.

In nucleotides, the CDR3 is TGTGCCATAAGCCCCTACGAGCAGTACTTC. This encodes CAISPYEQYF. The rearrangement uses TRBV6-5 and TRBJ2-7; no reliable D call. Trimming left V 10 bases short and J 2 bases short, with 6 bases between. This CDR3 region has 10 residues. Per the germline V gene, CDR1 is MNHEY and CDR2 is SVGAGI.

The chain's CDR3 is CASNPGLAGGIEQFF. The CDR3 DNA reads TGTGCCAGCAACCCGGGACTAGCGGGAGGAATTGAGCAGTTCTTC. The V and J genes are TRBV7-9 and TRBJ2-1; TRBD2 matches at 15 bases. CDR1 SEHNR and CDR2 FQNEAQ come from the germline V gene (reference sequence). This CDR3 comprises 15 residues. The trim removed 7 bases at V and 9 bases at J, leaving 7 bases unmatched.

The sample holds one count of this clone. V and J are TRBV9 and TRBJ2-3; 10 positions agree with TRBD2. This CDR3 has 16 amino acids. The V gene's germline CDR1 is SGDLS and CDR2 YYNGEE. J lost 4 bases, V lost 0 bases, and 5 bases had no gene match. The CDR3 region is CASSVVGGTSADTQYF. The CDR3 DNA is TGTGCCAGCAGCGTAGTCGGTGGGACTAGCGCAGATACGCAGTATTTT.

In the case of this clone: One end of the junction varies from germline; a read error may be responsible. J is TRBJ2-7 and V is TRBV27; 13 bases are shared with TRBD2. Germline loops: CDR1 MNHEY, CDR2 SMNVEV (reference sequence). The CDR3 has 17 residues. Here the CDR3 reads CASSLVLAGGPSDEQYF. The CDR3 nucleotides read TGTGCCAGCAGTTTAGTACTAGCGGGAGGGCCCTCCGACGAGCAGTACTTC.

This clone was counted between two and nine times. The genes are TRBV4-1 and TRBJ1-1, with TRBD1 matching over 7 bases. This CDR3 is built from 14 residues. The trim removed 3 bases at V and 1 base at J, leaving 2 bases unmatched. CDR1 and CDR2 (germline): MGHRA, YSYEKL. The CDR3 protein is CASSQGQKNTEAFF. CDR3 sequence (DNA): TGCGCCAGCAGCCAGGGACAGAAGAACACTGAAGCTTTCTTT.

V gene TRBV5-1 combines with J gene TRBJ1-2, with a possible D match to TRBD1 (5 bases). This CDR3 comprises 15 residues. Germline-derived CDR1 and CDR2 are SGHRS and YFSETQ. Trimming pared 2 bases from V and 4 bases from J, leaving 15 bases between. CDR3: CASSLIDPQVYGYTF. The CDR3 nucleotides read TGCGCCAGCAGCTTAATCGACCCACAGGTCTATGGCTACACCTTC.

This clone was recorded a few times. J is TRBJ2-1 and V is TRBV19, with 11 bases aligning to TRBD2. There are 16 residues in the CDR3. After removal of 5 bases from V and 10 bases from J, the junction contained 13 bases not matched to a gene. Germline CDR1 and CDR2: LNHDA and SQIVND (reference sequence). The CDR3: CASSGRTSGPRAEQFF. Here the CDR3 DNA reads TGTGCCAGTAGTGGGAGGACTAGCGGGCCGCGGGCAGAGCAGTTCTTC.

The chain links TRBV4-2 to TRBJ2-5; D is possibly TRBD2 (5 bases). V was cut by 0 bases and J by 5 bases, with 16 bases left in between. The CDR3 loop spans 16 amino acids. Germline V gives CDR1 LGHNA, CDR2 YNFKEQ. The CDR3 DNA is TGTGCCAGCAGCCAAGAAATGGGCGGCTCGGGGGAGACCCAGTACTTC. It yields the protein CASSQEMGGSGETQYF.

This sequence joins TRBV3-1 (or the pseudogene TRBV3-2) and TRBJ2-7; D might be TRBD1 (7 bases). CDR3 length equals 14 residues. V was pared by 4 bases and J by 2 bases, with 12 bases between. CDR1 and CDR2 from the germline V gene are LGHDT and YNNKEL (reference sequence). The CDR3 region is CASSRQGGPYEQYF. The CDR3 DNA sequence: TGTGCCAGCAGCCGACAGGGAGGTCCCTACGAGCAGTACTTC.

The V call is TRBV6-5, the J call TRBJ2-6; 7 bases match TRBD2. Germline trimming cut 5 bases from V and 2 bases from J; bases unmatched to any gene: 3. Germline lookup yields CDR1 MNHEY and CDR2 SVGAGI. The CDR3 is 15 residues long. The CDR3 DNA is TGTGCCAGCAGTACAACTAGCGCTGGGGCCAACGTCCTGACTTTC. As protein: CASSTTSAGANVLTF.

This chain connects TRBV3-1 (or the pseudogene TRBV3-2) to TRBJ2-7; D is possibly TRBD2 (5 bases). The CDR3 sequence is 14 residues long. Germline loops: CDR1 LGHDT, CDR2 YNNKEL (reference sequence). Trimming removed 4 bases at V and 0 bases at J, with 10 bases between. CDR3 sequence: CASSLEGHSYEQYF. The CDR3 region has the DNA TGTGCCAGCAGCCTCGAGGGCCACTCCTACGAGCAGTACTTC.

The V call is TRBV10-1, the J call TRBJ2-3; possible D gene TRBD2, 6 bases. Germline CDR1 is WNHNN and CDR2 is SYGVQD (reference sequence). Trimming took 7 bases from V and 6 from J, leaving 17 bases between them. The CDR3 totals 14 residues. This chain's CDR3 is CASTGPNGGDTQYF. DNA of the CDR3: TGCGCCAGCACGGGACCTAACGGAGGGGATACGCAGTATTTT.